The next 9 T cell receptor beta chains were all read from a single sample in a study of T cell changes during pregnancy in multiple sclerosis. TCRdb keeps only in-frame clones here, not all; method: immunoSEQ multiplex PCR. Counted here are about 32,000 clones, about nine tenths occurring once; the ten biggest clones make up around 5.1%. This specimen was CD8+ T cells from peripheral blood mononuclear cells, taken in the first trimester of pregnancy. Receptor source: a female donor with multiple sclerosis, enrolled in a pregnancy study.

This clone was detected once. The chain joins TRBV7-3 to TRBJ2-3; possible D gene TRBD1, 6 bases. This CDR3 comprises 16 residues. The germline V and J ends were trimmed by 5 bases and 2 bases, with 17 bases remaining between them. The germline gives CDR1 SGHTA, CDR2 FQGTGA. CDR3 bases: TGTGCCAGCAGCGAAGTGACAGGATATCACACAGATACGCAGTATTTT. This gives the protein CASSEVTGYHTDTQYF.

V is TRBV4-2 and J is TRBJ2-7; the D is unclear. Deletions cut 2 bases from V and 3 bases from J, with 8 bases between. CDR1 and CDR2 (germline): LGHNA, YNFKEQ. The CDR3 totals 13 residues. CDR3 DNA sequence: TGTGCCAGCAGCCAAAATCTTTACTACGAGCAGTACTTC. It encodes CASSQNLYYEQYF.

V usage is TRBV5-5 and J usage is TRBJ2-1, with 10 nucleotides matching TRBD1. The germline CDR1 and CDR2 sequences are SGHKS and YYEKEE (reference sequence). V was pared by 4 bases and J by 8 bases, with 6 bases of the junction left unmatched. The CDR3 runs to 14 residues. In DNA form, the CDR3 reads TGTGCCAGCAGCCCGGACAGGGGGGGTGATGAGCAGTTCTTC. Its translation is CASSPDRGGDEQFF.

This chain connects TRBV9 to TRBJ2-7, with 7 bases aligning to TRBD2. Looked up from germline, CDR1 is SGDLS and CDR2 is YYNGEE. Trimming took 4 bases from V and 1 from J; bases not matched to a gene: 8. This CDR3 has 15 amino acids. The CDR3 DNA is TGTGCCAGCAGCTACTTGGGGGGGGATTCCTACGAGCAGTACTTC. Its protein product is CASSYLGGDSYEQYF.

This sequence joins TRBV27 and TRBJ2-7, with D unresolved. The CDR3 is made up of 16 amino acids. Trimming stripped 4 bases from V and 2 bases from J, with 18 bases between. From germline, CDR1 is MNHEY and CDR2 SMNVEV (reference sequence). Here the CDR3 reads CASSSSHFPSTYEQYF. As DNA, the CDR3 is TGTGCCAGCAGTTCATCCCATTTTCCAAGCACCTACGAGCAGTACTTC.

This sequence joins TRBV28 and TRBJ2-7, with 11 bases lining up with TRBD2. J gave up 3 bases and V 10 bases, and 5 bases lay outside the gene matches. Germline CDR1 is MDHEN and CDR2 is SYDVKM. The length of the CDR3 is 13 residues. The DNA of the CDR3 is TGTGCCACCTCGGGACTAGCGGTCTACGAGCAGTACTTC. Residues: CATSGLAVYEQYF.

This sequence joins TRBV7-9 and TRBJ1-5; 10 bases are a match to TRBD1. The ends lost 4 bases at V and 4 bases at J; junction bases unmatched: 4. Germline V lookup: CDR1 SEHNR, CDR2 FQNEAQ (reference sequence). The CDR3 is 15 amino acids. CDR3 nucleotide sequence: TGTGCCAGCAGCTCCCCGGGACAGGGGAATCAGCCCCAGCATTTT. It yields the protein CASSSPGQGNQPQHF.

The chain links TRBV2 to TRBJ2-2; the match to TRBD2 covers 12 bases. CDR1 is SNHLY and CDR2 is FYNNEI in the germline V gene. CDR3 length: 17 amino acids. V dropped 10 bases and J dropped 4; count of bases not matched to a gene: 13. DNA of the CDR3: TGTGCCACCATACTAGCGGGAGGTCAATGGGGCACCGGGGAGCTGTTTTTT. Amino acid sequence: CATILAGGQWGTGELFF.

This chain uses TRBV27 with TRBJ1-5; unclear D gene. This CDR3 region has 15 residues. Germline V CDR1 and CDR2: MNHEY, SMNVEV (reference sequence). Trimming shortened V by 3 bases and J by 0 bases, and 9 bases separated the two germline ends. The CDR3 nucleotides are TGTGCCAGCAGTTTGACACTTTATAGCAATCAGCCCCAGCATTTT. It translates to CASSLTLYSNQPQHF.